This TCR beta chain emerged from a study of CD8 T cells in ankylosing spondylitis. Findings and limits, study-wide: In reactive arthritis synovial fluid and blood, some motif variants had been reported before. Reportedly, matched ankylosing spondylitis synovial fluid was significantly enriched for disease-linked clones. Characteristic, it appeared, of ankylosing spondylitis blood was a TCR beta motif of roughly eight highly homologous variants.

With respect to this clonotype: Antigen: not known.

For TCR beta, libraries came from quantitative 5'-RACE with molecular barcodes. TCRdb reanalysed the 5' RACE reads using MiXCR and keeps one entry per CDR3 protein. This table has a few hundred thousand distinct CDR3 sequences, more than 20% appearing once. The clonotype was recovered from a female donor with ankylosing spondylitis or in good health (not recorded which). The material sequenced was blood, either unsorted or a sorted T cell fraction (not recorded which).

The CDR3 DNA reads as TGTGCCAGCAGCTTAGAGGGGGCGACTGAGCAGTTCTTC. It specifies CASSLEGATEQFF. The chain combines TRBV7-2 with TRBJ2-1; 7 positions match TRBD1. Looked up from germline, CDR1 is SGHTA and CDR2 is FQGNSA. This CDR3 has 13 amino acids. Trimming removed 1 base from V and 9 bases from J; junction bases left unmatched: 3.